This TCR beta chain was captured in a study of blood T cell repertoires in COVID-19. In the original workflow: Reference gene primer amplification gave nucleated cell count estimates. The table came from immunoSEQ multiplex PCR; TCRdb's copy has only in-frame clones and leaves some out. V and J calls and clone size are copied from that table; D and trimming were computed from the DNA. The table records 100,000 to 150,000 clones, around nine tenths of them present only once. Those enrolled in Seattle joined during active infection and were followed longitudinally afterward. Germline values: CDR1 MDHEN, CDR2 SYDVKM. V was clipped by 6 bases and J by 0 bases; unmatched bases: 7. This CDR3 region has 16 residues.

The receptor's source is a woman in her 70s with COVID-19, enrolled during active disease. Material for sequencing was peripheral blood. The chain couples TRBV28 to TRBJ1-1, with 10 bases lining up with TRBD1. The CDR3 sequence is CASSLTGGIMNTEAFF. DNA for the CDR3: TGTGCCAGCAGCTTGACAGGGGGCATAATGAACACTGAAGCTTTCTTT.